The clone carrying this TCR beta chain was seen a few times. The data are from a study of beta chain features in type 1 diabetes. Germline loops: CDR1 SGHRS, CDR2 YFSETQ. The CDR3 contains 19 residues. Trimming cost V 0 bases and J 4 bases; bases outside gene matches: 16. Sequenced material consisted of expressed TCRB transcripts (all of the isolated RNA was reverse transcribed). Sequencing was performed with immunoSEQ multiplex PCR; in TCRdb, only in-frame clones are kept and a portion is missing. The table lists some 220,000 clones, roughly a tenth of them singletons, with 1% to 1.5% in the top ten.

Sequencing was performed on central memory CD4+ T cells from blood. The rearrangement joins TRBV5-1 to TRBJ2-7; 10 bases are a match to TRBD2. The receptor comes from a man between 18 and 35 years old in good health. The CDR3 DNA reads TGCGCCAGCAGCTTGGGAGTTGGGGCTAGCGGGAGTCGGACGTACGAGCAGTACTTC. Translated, it gives CASSLGVGASGSRTYEQYF.